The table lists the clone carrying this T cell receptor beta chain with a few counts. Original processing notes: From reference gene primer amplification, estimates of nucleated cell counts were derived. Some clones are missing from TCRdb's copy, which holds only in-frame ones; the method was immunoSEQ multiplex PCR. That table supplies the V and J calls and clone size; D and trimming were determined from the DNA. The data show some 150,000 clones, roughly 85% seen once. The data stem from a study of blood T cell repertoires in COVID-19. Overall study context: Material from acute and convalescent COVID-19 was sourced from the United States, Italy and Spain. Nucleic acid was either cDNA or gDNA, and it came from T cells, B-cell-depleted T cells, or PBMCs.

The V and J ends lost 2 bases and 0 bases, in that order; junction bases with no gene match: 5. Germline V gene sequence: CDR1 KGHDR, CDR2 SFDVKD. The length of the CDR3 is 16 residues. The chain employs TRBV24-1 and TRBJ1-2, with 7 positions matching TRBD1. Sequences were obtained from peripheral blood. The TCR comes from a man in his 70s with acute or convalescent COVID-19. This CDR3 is CATSDSGTAPNYGYTF. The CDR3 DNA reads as TGTGCCACCAGTGATTCAGGGACAGCTCCTAACTATGGCTACACCTTC.